One and the same sample provided the 28 T cell receptor beta chains below, sequenced in a study of T-cell memory formation after mild COVID-19. MiXCR was run by TCRdb on the 5' RACE reads, yielding one entry per CDR3 protein. The data hold fewer than 350,000 distinct CDR3 sequences, with approximately 14% observed a single time. The specimen was PBMCs or a T cell subset sorted from them (not recorded which). These receptors originate from a man aged 18 to 35 who had mild COVID-19 (a few samples of this study predate the infection). Cell type and time point are not known.

A few counts support this clonotype. The V gene is TRBV5-1, the J gene TRBJ2-5; 9 nucleotides match TRBD2. The V and J ends lost 7 bases and 5 bases, in that order; junction bases with no gene match: 9. In germline, CDR1 is SGHRS, CDR2 YFSETQ. The CDR3 runs 14 residues. The CDR3 region has the DNA TGCGCCAGCGACGCGGGGGGGCTCTCGGAGACCCAGTACTTC. It encodes CASDAGGLSETQYF.

There are a few counts of this clonotype. V usage is TRBV7-2 and J usage is TRBJ2-1; possible D gene TRBD1, 5 bases. The CDR3 is 12 residues long. Germline V lookup: CDR1 SGHTA, CDR2 FQGNSA. The germline V and J ends were trimmed by 2 bases and 8 bases, with 7 bases remaining between them. The CDR3, as DNA: TGTGCCAGCAGCTTACAGGGTTATGAGCAGTTCTTC. This translates into CASSLQGYEQFF.

The rearrangement joins TRBV18 to TRBJ1-2; a weak D match, TRBD1 (6 bases). Deletions cut 6 bases from V and 8 bases from J, with 13 bases between. This CDR3 is 12 amino acids long. Germline V gene lookup returns CDR1 KGHSH and CDR2 LQKENI. CDR3 loop: CASSPDSRGYTF. CDR3 coding DNA: TGTGCCAGCTCCCCGGACAGTAGGGGCTACACCTTC. Filled out from reference TRBV18 and TRBJ1-2, the complete variable domain reads NAGVMQNPRHLVRRRGQEARLRCSPMKGHSHVYWYRQLPEEGLKFMVYLQKENIIDESGMPKERFSAEFPKEGPSILRIQQVVRGDSAAYFCASSPDSRGYTFGSGTRLTVV.

The chain combines TRBV7-3 with TRBJ2-7, with D possibly TRBD1 on 5 matching bases. The ends were cut back, 0 bases at V and 5 bases at J, with 8 bases in the middle. This CDR3 spans 13 amino acids. Germline values: CDR1 SGHTA, CDR2 FQGTGA. CDR3 sequence: CASSLTAGNEQYF. Here the CDR3 DNA reads TGTGCCAGCAGCTTAACGGCAGGGAACGAGCAGTACTTC.

This clonotype was counted only a few times. This chain uses TRBV18 with TRBJ1-5; D might be TRBD1 (5 bases). Germline CDR1 is KGHSH and CDR2 is LQKENI. V lost 6 bases and J lost 3, with 15 bases in between. CDR3 length equals 15 residues. In nucleotides, the CDR3 is TGTGCCAGCTCGTTTCCCGGAGGGACCAATCAGCCCCAGCATTTT. Translated, it gives CASSFPGGTNQPQHF.

The V call is TRBV12-3 or TRBV12-4, the J call TRBJ1-2; 9 nucleotides agree with TRBD1. With 7 bases clipped from V and 6 bases from J, the junction kept 6 bases outside the gene matches. The CDR3 extends over 13 amino acids. The CDR3 DNA follows: TGTGCCAGCAACCAACAGGGGGCAGATGGCTACACCTTC. This translates into CASNQQGADGYTF.

This sequence joins TRBV9 and TRBJ2-7, with unresolved D. V lost 3 bases and J 4 bases, leaving 5 bases between the germline ends. The CDR3 extends over 11 amino acids. The germline CDR1 and CDR2 sequences are SGDLS and YYNGEE. The CDR3 DNA is TGTGCCAGCAGCGCCGGTTACGAGCAGTACTTC. Its protein product is CASSAGYEQYF. The full variable domain, completed using reference TRBV9 and TRBJ2-7, is DSGVTQTPKHLITATGQRVTLRCSPRSGDLSVYWYQQSLDQGLQFLIQYYNGEERAKGNILERFSAQQFPDLHSELNLSSLELGDSALYFCASSAGYEQYFGPGTRLTVT.

The V call is TRBV15, the J call TRBJ2-5; 8 nucleotides align to TRBD2. Per the germline V gene, CDR1 is LNHNV and CDR2 is YYDKDF (reference sequence). CDR3 length: 14 residues. J lost 2 bases, V lost 1 base, and 0 bases had no gene match. CDR3 nucleotide sequence: TGTGCCACCAGCAGAGGACTAGCGCAAGAGACCCAGTACTTC. Its protein is CATSRGLAQETQYF.

This clonotype was detected only a few times. The chain employs TRBV5-1 and TRBJ2-4; 8 bases line up with TRBD1. Germline-derived CDR1 and CDR2 are SGHRS and YFSETQ. The trim removed 0 bases at V and 6 bases at J, leaving 8 bases unmatched. This CDR3 is built from 16 residues. The chain's CDR3 is CASSLGTGGSRNIQYF. The DNA of the CDR3 is TGCGCCAGCAGCTTGGGCACAGGGGGTTCACGAAACATTCAGTACTTC.

A single count supports this clonotype. V and J are TRBV15 and TRBJ2-5; D possibly corresponds to TRBD1 (6 bases). This CDR3 has 14 residues. The germline gives CDR1 LNHNV, CDR2 YYDKDF (reference sequence). V was shortened by 2 bases and J by 9 bases, with 16 bases between the two germline ends. The CDR3 here is CATSRSTGTWAQYF. The CDR3 coding sequence is TGTGCCACCAGCAGATCAACCGGGACATGGGCCCAGTACTTC.

The chain couples TRBV6-6 to TRBJ1-4; a possible D gene is TRBD1 (6 bases). The CDR3 totals 14 residues. Looked up from germline, CDR1 is MNHNY and CDR2 is SVGAGI (reference sequence). Trimming removed 7 bases at V and 13 bases at J, with 22 bases between. CDR3: CASTAGAGMKILFF. In DNA form, the CDR3 reads TGTGCCAGCACCGCGGGGGCCGGAATGAAAATACTGTTTTTT.

J is TRBJ1-2 and V is TRBV20-1, with 7 positions matching TRBD1. The junction had 10 bases not matched to a gene; V was cut back by 6 bases and J by 3 bases. Germline lookup yields CDR1 DFQATT and CDR2 SNEGSKA (reference sequence). The CDR3 runs to 14 residues. The CDR3 region has the DNA TGCAGTGCCCGAGGAAGGGGGCTCTACTATGGCTACACCTTC. Protein product: CSARGRGLYYGYTF.

The rearrangement links TRBV9 to TRBJ2-1; TRBD2 aligns across 11 bases. The CDR3 loop spans 18 amino acids. Germline-derived CDR1 and CDR2 are SGDLS and YYNGEE. V shed 0 bases and J 2 bases; nucleotides not matched to a gene: 7. Here the CDR3 reads CASSVDLVAGGPYNEQFF. The CDR3 DNA sequence: TGTGCCAGCAGCGTAGACTTGGTAGCGGGGGGGCCCTACAATGAGCAGTTCTTC.

A note on this clonotype: The germline gene is not matched at one end of the junction; a read error may be the cause. The chain recombines TRBV20-1 with TRBJ2-1; 7 nucleotides match TRBD2. The CDR3 is 15 residues long. The germline V gene has CDR1 DFQATT and CDR2 SNEGSKA (reference sequence). CDR3 bases: TGCAGAGCTAGAGATTGGGCTAGCGGTTACAATGAGCAGTTCTTC. Translated, it gives CRARDWASGYNEQFF.

The chain has TRBV2 and TRBJ1-1; 7 nucleotides agree with TRBD1. The CDR3 runs 15 residues. V lost 10 bases, J lost 5 bases, and 16 bases stayed unmatched. Germline values: CDR1 SNHLY, CDR2 FYNNEI. The DNA for the CDR3 is TGTGCCAACAATGAACAGGGGCCCTTGGGGACTGAAGCTTTCTTT. The encoded protein is CANNEQGPLGTEAFF.

The chain joins TRBV11-2 to TRBJ2-5, with 10 bases that match TRBD2. CDR1 and CDR2 from the germline V gene are SGHAT and FQNNGV. V shed 3 bases and J 5 bases; nucleotides not matched to a gene: 6. CDR3 size: 15 residues. CDR3 DNA: TGTGCCAGCAGCTTCCTAGCGGGGGAGGCGGAGACCCAGTACTTC. It is translated as CASSFLAGEAETQYF.

This clonotype was counted between two and nine times. J is TRBJ2-5 and V is TRBV7-8; D unresolved. The CDR3 loop spans 14 amino acids. V was shortened by 5 bases and J by 5 bases, with 15 bases between the two germline ends. The germline gives CDR1 SGHVS, CDR2 FQNEAQ. CDR3 region: CASSPNWLRETQYF. CDR3 nucleotides: TGTGCCAGCAGCCCGAACTGGCTTCGGGAGACCCAGTACTTC.

This clonotype was detected many times. This sequence joins TRBV3-1 and TRBJ2-3, with D unclear. Germline CDR1 reads LGHDT; CDR2 reads YNNKEL (reference sequence). CDR3 length: 13 amino acids. With 2 bases removed from V and 1 base from J, the gap between germline ends came to 4 bases. CDR3 DNA sequence: TGTGCCAGCAGCCAACCAGGCACAGATACGCAGTATTTT. Protein sequence: CASSQPGTDTQYF.

A few counts support this clonotype. The V gene is TRBV5-1, the J gene TRBJ1-5, with D perhaps TRBD1 (5 bases). V gave up 0 bases and J gave up 6 bases, with 22 bases separating them. This CDR3 region has 18 residues. Per germline, CDR1 SGHRS and CDR2 YFSETQ. The CDR3 sequence is CASSLAPSLQGAVQPQHF. In DNA form, the CDR3 reads TGCGCCAGCAGCTTGGCCCCGTCCCTCCAGGGCGCAGTTCAGCCCCAGCATTTT.

The genes are TRBV6-5 and TRBJ1-1; D unresolved. Germline CDR1 reads MNHEY; CDR2 reads SVGAGI. The V end lost 6 bases, the J end lost 3 bases, and 5 bases lay between the germline ends. CDR3 length: 11 amino acids. CDR3 DNA sequence: TGTGCCAGCAGGCAGTACACTGAAGCTTTCTTT. Its protein is CASRQYTEAFF.

This clonotype was recorded at least ten times. The V and J genes are TRBV7-9 and TRBJ2-2; D uncertain. Germline V gives CDR1 SEHNR, CDR2 FQNEAQ (reference sequence). The V gene lost 4 bases and the J gene lost 5 bases, with 8 bases spanning the gap. This CDR3 comprises 13 residues. CDR3 residues: CASSYGWTGELFF. The CDR3 DNA follows: TGTGCCAGCAGCTACGGATGGACCGGGGAGCTGTTTTTT.

As regards this clonotype: At one end the junction does not follow the germline gene, possibly because of a read error. This chain joins TRBV18 and TRBJ2-7; TRBD1 matches 7 bases. The length of the CDR3 is 15 residues. Germline CDR1 reads KGHSH; CDR2 reads LQKENI. CDR3 coding DNA: TGTGCCAGCTCAGGTGGGACAGACGTCACCCGAGAGCAGTATTTC. This sequence encodes CASSGGTDVTREQYF.

The rearrangement uses TRBV4-1 and TRBJ1-5, with a possible D match to TRBD1 (6 bases). There are 16 residues in the CDR3. Germline V lookup: CDR1 MGHRA, CDR2 YSYEKL. Trimming removed 3 bases at V and 3 bases at J, with 15 bases between. The CDR3 coding sequence is TGCGCCAGCAGCCATCATTTACAGGGAGCCAATCAGCCCCAGCATTTT. This codes for CASSHHLQGANQPQHF.

V is TRBV5-6 and J is TRBJ2-2, with a possible D match to TRBD2 (5 bases). V lost 2 bases and J lost 7, with 15 bases in between. This CDR3 is built from 15 residues. The germline CDR1 and CDR2 sequences are SGHDT and YYEEEE. Here the CDR3 DNA reads TGTGCCAGCAGCTTTTTGGGAGAAAACGACGGGGAGCTGTTTTTT. The encoded protein is CASSFLGENDGELFF. Full variable domain (missing parts from reference TRBV5-6 and TRBJ2-2): DAGVTQSPTHLIKTRGQQVTLRCSPKSGHDTVSWYQQALGQGPQFIFQYYEEEERQRGNFPDRFSGHQFPNYSSELNVNALLLGDSALYLCASSFLGENDGELFFGEGSRLTVL.

This clonotype was counted a few times. The chain combines TRBV7-9 with TRBJ1-2, with 8 bases that match TRBD1. The trim removed 5 bases at V and 3 bases at J, leaving 8 bases unmatched. CDR1 is SEHNR, CDR2 FQNEAQ, per germline (reference sequence). This CDR3 has 15 amino acids. CDR3 sequence reads: CASSRGTGGDYGYTF. CDR3 DNA sequence: TGTGCCAGCAGCCGCGGGACAGGAGGTGACTATGGCTACACCTTC.

This chain uses TRBV15 with TRBJ2-3, with D tentatively TRBD2 (5 bases). The germline V gene encodes CDR1 LNHNV and CDR2 YYDKDF (reference sequence). Trimming took off 3 bases at V and 0 bases at J, with 13 bases between the two ends. The CDR3 runs 16 residues. The CDR3 protein is CATSSERRSSTDTQYF. The CDR3 nucleotides are TGTGCCACCAGCAGCGAGCGGAGAAGTAGCACAGATACGCAGTATTTT.

This clonotype was counted only a few times. CDR3 DNA: TGTGCCAGCAGCCCAGCGGGGGGGGGAAGGAATGAGCAGTTCTTC. Protein sequence: CASSPAGGGRNEQFF. The chain employs TRBV7-2 and TRBJ2-1, with 10 positions matching TRBD2. The CDR3 is 15 amino acids. Germline CDR1 SGHTA, CDR2 FQGNSA. V was pared by 5 bases and J by 7 bases, with 8 bases of the junction left unmatched. Full variable domain (outside the CDR3, taken from reference TRBV7-2 and TRBJ2-1): GAGVSQSPSNKVTEKGKDVELRCDPISGHTALYWYRQSLGQGLEFLIYFQGNSAPDKSGLPSDRFSAERTGGSVSTLTIQRTQQEDSAVYLCASSPAGGGRNEQFFGPGTRLTVL.

The chain joins TRBV7-2 to TRBJ2-2; D not certain. Germline V CDR1 and CDR2: SGHTA, FQGNSA. The CDR3 covers 16 residues. V was cut by 2 bases and J by 1 base, with 11 bases left in between. DNA for the CDR3: TGTGCCAGCAGCTTAAGGAGTAGCCTGAACACCGGGGAGCTGTTTTTT. Translation gives CASSLRSSLNTGELFF.